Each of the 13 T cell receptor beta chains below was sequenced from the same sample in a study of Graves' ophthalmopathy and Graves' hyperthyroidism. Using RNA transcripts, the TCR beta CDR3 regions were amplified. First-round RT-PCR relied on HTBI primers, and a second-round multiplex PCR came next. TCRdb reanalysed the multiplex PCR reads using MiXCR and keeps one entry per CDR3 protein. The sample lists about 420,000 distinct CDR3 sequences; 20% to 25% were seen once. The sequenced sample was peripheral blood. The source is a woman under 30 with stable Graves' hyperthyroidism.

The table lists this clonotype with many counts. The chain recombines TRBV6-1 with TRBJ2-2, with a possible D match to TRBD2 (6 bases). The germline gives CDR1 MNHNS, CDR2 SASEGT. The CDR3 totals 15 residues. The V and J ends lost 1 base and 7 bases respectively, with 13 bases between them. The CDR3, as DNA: TGTGCCAGCAGTGAAGGGCTAGCGAGTATCGGGGAGCTGTTTTTT. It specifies CASSEGLASIGELFF.

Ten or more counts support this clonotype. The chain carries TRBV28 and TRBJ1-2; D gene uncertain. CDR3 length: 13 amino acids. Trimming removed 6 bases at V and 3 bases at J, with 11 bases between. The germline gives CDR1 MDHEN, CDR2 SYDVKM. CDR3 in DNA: TGTGCCAGCAGCCCAACCGGGCACTATGGCTACACCTTC. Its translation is CASSPTGHYGYTF.

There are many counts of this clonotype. The CDR3 spells CASSRTGGRGYSGANVLTF. The CDR3 bases are TGTGCCAGCAGCCGTACAGGGGGGCGTGGATACTCTGGGGCCAACGTCCTGACTTTC. V is TRBV6-5 and J is TRBJ2-6; 8 bases map to TRBD1. The CDR3 runs to 19 residues. V dropped 6 bases and J dropped 0; count of bases not matched to a gene: 13. Per the germline V gene, CDR1 is MNHEY and CDR2 is SVGAGI.

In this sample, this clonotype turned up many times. The CDR3, as DNA: TGTGCCAGCTCACCAGGACAGGCGAACTATGGCTACACCTTC. This sequence encodes CASSPGQANYGYTF. The chain recombines TRBV18 with TRBJ1-2; TRBD1 matches at 7 bases. Germline CDR1 and CDR2: KGHSH and LQKENI. Trimming cost V 2 bases and J 2 bases; bases outside gene matches: 2. This CDR3 spans 14 amino acids.

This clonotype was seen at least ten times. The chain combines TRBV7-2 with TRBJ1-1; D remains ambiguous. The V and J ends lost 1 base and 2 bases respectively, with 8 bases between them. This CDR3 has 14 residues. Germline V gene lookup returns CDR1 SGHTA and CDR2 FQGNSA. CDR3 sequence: CASSLVTANTEAFF. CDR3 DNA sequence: TGTGCCAGCAGCTTAGTGACCGCTAACACTGAAGCTTTCTTT.

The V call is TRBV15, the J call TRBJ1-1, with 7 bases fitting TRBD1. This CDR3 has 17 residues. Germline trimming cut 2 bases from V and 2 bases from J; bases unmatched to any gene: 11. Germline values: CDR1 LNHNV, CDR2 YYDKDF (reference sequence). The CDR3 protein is CATSRPSARDRNTEAFF. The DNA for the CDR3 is TGTGCCACCAGCAGACCGAGCGCCCGGGACAGAAACACTGAAGCTTTCTTT.

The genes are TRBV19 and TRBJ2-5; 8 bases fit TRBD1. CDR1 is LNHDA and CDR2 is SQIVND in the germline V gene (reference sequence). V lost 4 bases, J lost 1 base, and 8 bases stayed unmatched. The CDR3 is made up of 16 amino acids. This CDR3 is CASSTNRGSSQETQYF. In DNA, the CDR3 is TGTGCCAGTAGTACGAACAGGGGGTCGAGCCAAGAGACCCAGTACTTC.

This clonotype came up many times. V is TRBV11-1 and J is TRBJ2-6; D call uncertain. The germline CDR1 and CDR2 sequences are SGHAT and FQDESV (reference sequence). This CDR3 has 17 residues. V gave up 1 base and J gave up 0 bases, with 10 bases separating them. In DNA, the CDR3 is TGTGCCAGCAGCTTAGTTGGGATCCGCTCTGGGGCCAACGTCCTGACTTTC. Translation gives CASSLVGIRSGANVLTF.

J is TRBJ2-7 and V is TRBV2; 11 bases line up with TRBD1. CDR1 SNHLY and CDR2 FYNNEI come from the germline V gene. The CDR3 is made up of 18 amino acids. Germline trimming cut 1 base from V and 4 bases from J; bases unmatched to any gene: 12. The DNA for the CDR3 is TGTGCCAGCAGTGAAGGACGGGACAGGGGGTACGCTGGGTACGAGCAGTACTTC. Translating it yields CASSEGRDRGYAGYEQYF.

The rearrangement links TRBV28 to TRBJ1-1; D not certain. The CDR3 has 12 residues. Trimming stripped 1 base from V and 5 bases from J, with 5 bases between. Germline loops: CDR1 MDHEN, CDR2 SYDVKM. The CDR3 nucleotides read TGTGCCAGCAGTTTATTTGAGACTGAAGCTTTCTTT. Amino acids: CASSLFETEAFF.

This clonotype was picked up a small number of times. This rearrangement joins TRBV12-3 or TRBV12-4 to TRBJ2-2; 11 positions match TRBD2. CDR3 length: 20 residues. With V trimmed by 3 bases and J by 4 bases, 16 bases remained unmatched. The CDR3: CASSFLPGLAVMDPTGELFF. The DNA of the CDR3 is TGTGCCAGCAGTTTTTTACCGGGACTAGCGGTTATGGATCCCACCGGGGAGCTGTTTTTT.

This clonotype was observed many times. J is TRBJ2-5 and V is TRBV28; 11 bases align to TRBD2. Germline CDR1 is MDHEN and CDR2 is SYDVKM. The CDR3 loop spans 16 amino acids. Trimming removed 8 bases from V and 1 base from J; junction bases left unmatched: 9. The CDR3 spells CASLNPGLAVQETQYF. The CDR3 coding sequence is TGTGCCAGCCTTAATCCGGGACTAGCGGTCCAAGAGACCCAGTACTTC.

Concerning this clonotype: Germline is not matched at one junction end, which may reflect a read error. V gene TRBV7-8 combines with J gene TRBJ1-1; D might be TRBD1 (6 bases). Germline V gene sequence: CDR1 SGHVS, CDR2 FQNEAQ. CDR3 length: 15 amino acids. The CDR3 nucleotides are TGTGCCAGCACCTTGGGGGCAGTGGGCAACACTGATGCTTTCTTT. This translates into CASTLGAVGNTDAFF.